These 10 T cell receptor beta chains originate from one sample sequenced in a study of cytomegalovirus exposure and HLA in healthy donors. The PCR made use of 60 Vbeta and 13 Jbeta primers. TCRdb's copy holds only in-frame clones and misses some; the assay was immunoSEQ multiplex PCR. Of roughly 87,000 clones listed, 75% to 85% are singletons. The sequenced sample consisted of PBMCs. These receptors were collected from a woman aged 40 to 55 in good health and CMV-seropositive.

This chain links TRBV7-2 with TRBJ1-2, with 7 nucleotides matching TRBD1. The trim removed 5 bases at V and 8 bases at J, leaving 8 bases unmatched. The CDR3 sequence is 13 residues long. Germline lookup yields CDR1 SGHTA and CDR2 FQGNSA. The CDR3 spells CASSRQGRWGYTF. The CDR3 DNA reads TGTGCCAGCAGCCGACAGGGCCGGTGGGGCTACACCTTC.

The chain uses TRBV19 and TRBJ2-3; 7 nucleotides align to TRBD1. The trim removed 5 bases at V and 3 bases at J, leaving 8 bases unmatched. In germline, CDR1 is LNHDA, CDR2 SQIVND (reference sequence). This CDR3 has 15 amino acids. Written as DNA, the CDR3 is TGTGCCAGTAGTTGGGGACAGCCTAGGACAGATACGCAGTATTTT. The encoded protein is CASSWGQPRTDTQYF.

This clone was seen a handful of times. The chain couples TRBV5-1 to TRBJ2-5, with TRBD1 matching 9 bases. Germline CDR1 is SGHRS and CDR2 is YFSETQ. This CDR3 contains 16 residues. The V gene end was trimmed by 0 bases and the J gene end by 4 bases; junction bases not matched to a gene: 7. DNA for the CDR3: TGCGCCAGCAGCTTGGAGGGGACAGGGCTCCTAGAGACCCAGTACTTC. Translation gives CASSLEGTGLLETQYF. The variable domain in full, completed from reference TRBV5-1 and TRBJ2-5, reads KAGVTQTPRYLIKTRGQQVTLSCSPISGHRSVSWYQQTPGQGLQFLFEYFSETQRNKGNFPGRFSGRQFSNSRSEMNVSTLELGDSALYLCASSLEGTGLLETQYFGPGTRLLVL.

In DNA, the CDR3 is TGTGCCAGCAGCGTTTCCGTGGGGGCCCCTGATGGAGCTTTCTTT. It yields the protein CASSVSVGAPDGAFF. The chain links TRBV9 to TRBJ1-1; D may be TRBD1 (6 bases). Per the germline V gene, CDR1 is SGDLS and CDR2 is YYNGEE. V was clipped by 2 bases and J by 10 bases, with 21 bases between them. This CDR3 contains 15 residues.

This sequence joins TRBV27 and TRBJ2-3; TRBD2 might be the D (5 bases). This CDR3 has 13 residues. Between the trimmed V and J ends, which lost 6 bases and 0 bases, there was a span of 7 bases. Germline lookup yields CDR1 MNHEY and CDR2 SMNVEV (reference sequence). The CDR3 DNA reads as TGTGCCAGCAGGGGCGGGAGCACAGATACGCAGTATTTT. Amino acids: CASRGGSTDTQYF.

In its sample, this clone was seen once. This sequence joins TRBV7-8 and TRBJ1-1; possible D gene TRBD1, 5 bases. CDR3 length equals 11 residues. Germline V gives CDR1 SGHVS, CDR2 FQNEAQ. The V end lost 8 bases, the J end lost 10 bases, and 14 bases lay between the germline ends. In nucleotides, the CDR3 is TGTGCCAGCGGGCAGGGTTCTGCAGCTTTCTTT. This translates into CASGQGSAAFF.

In DNA form, the CDR3 reads TGTGCCAGCAGCTTAGGGTACATGACGGGAGCGGGAAATGAGCAGTTCTTC. Translation gives CASSLGYMTGAGNEQFF. The rearrangement joins TRBV7-2 to TRBJ2-1; 7 bases are shared with TRBD2. J gave up 7 bases and V 1 base, and 13 bases lay outside the gene matches. In germline, CDR1 is SGHTA, CDR2 FQGNSA. CDR3 length equals 17 residues. The variable domain in full, completed from reference TRBV7-2 and TRBJ2-1, reads GAGVSQSPSNKVTEKGKDVELRCDPISGHTALYWYRQSLGQGLEFLIYFQGNSAPDKSGLPSDRFSAERTGGSVSTLTIQRTQQEDSAVYLCASSLGYMTGAGNEQFFGPGTRLTVL.

The chain recombines TRBV19 with TRBJ2-5; TRBD2 agrees at 9 bases. The DNA end lines up better with TRBJ2-7; the J call may be wrong. Germline assignment: CDR1 LNHDA and CDR2 SQIVND (reference sequence). The CDR3 contains 14 residues. As DNA, the CDR3 is TGTGCCAGTAGTATCACTAGCGGGTCCCACGAGCAGTACTTC. Encoded protein: CASSITSGSHEQYF.

The V gene is TRBV29-1, the J gene TRBJ2-1, with TRBD2 matching 9 bases. Per germline, CDR1 SQVTM and CDR2 ANQGSEA. The CDR3 has 16 amino acids. V dropped 3 bases and J dropped 6; count of bases not matched to a gene: 12. CDR3 sequence reads: CSVESYAGGPSNEQFF. DNA of the CDR3: TGCAGCGTTGAGTCCTACGCGGGAGGGCCTAGCAATGAGCAGTTCTTC.

The V and J genes are TRBV7-8 and TRBJ2-1; D may be TRBD2 (5 bases). Trimming took off 3 bases at V and 7 bases at J, with 13 bases between the two ends. This CDR3 comprises 14 residues. Per the germline V gene, CDR1 is SGHVS and CDR2 is FQNEAQ. The CDR3 region is CASSFRTLRNEQFF. Written as DNA, the CDR3 is TGTGCCAGCAGCTTTCGGACTCTGAGGAATGAGCAGTTCTTC.